This TCR beta chain was captured in a study of blood T cell repertoires in COVID-19. Assignment of participants to cohorts was predicated upon participant-reported clinical history. CDR3 length equals 14 residues. Germline values: CDR1 LGHDT, CDR2 YNNKEL (reference sequence). Trimming removed 4 bases from V and 5 bases from J; junction bases left unmatched: 7. Authors' methods: Reference gene primers were amplified, and this amplification served to estimate nucleated cell counts. This table comes from immunoSEQ multiplex PCR, and its TCRdb copy is limited to in-frame clones, with some not included. That table supplies the V and J calls and clone size; D and trimming were determined from the DNA. The sample includes some 190,000 clones, around 82% seen only once; the top ten take around 4.7%.

The chain recombines TRBV3-1 (or the pseudogene TRBV3-2) with TRBJ2-7; 8 bases match TRBD1. This receptor was obtained from a man aged 25-45 years with acute COVID-19. Sequenced input: PBMCs or T cells enriched from blood (not recorded which). CDR3 nucleotide sequence: TGTGCCAGCAGCCGAGACAGGGGCCGAAACGAGCAGTACTTC. Translated: CASSRDRGRNEQYF.